This record looks at one TCR beta chain sequence and its context. Its antigen is undetermined. The entry originates in a study of beta chain features in type 1 diabetes. Study-wide results and caveats: When Type 1 diabetes patients were examined, their TCRB CDR3s proved moderately but significantly shorter in all four CD4+ subsets.

The study reverse transcribed the entire isolated RNA, so it sequenced expressed TCRB transcripts. Generated by immunoSEQ multiplex PCR, the TCRdb table keeps only in-frame clones and is missing some. This table has around 300,000 clones, about 8.5% appearing once. The CDR3 spans 14 residues. This chain uses TRBV12-2 with TRBJ2-7; TRBD2 was called by the table and not checked on the DNA. TRBV12-2 is given as a pseudogene. Sequencing was carried out using central memory CD4+ T cells from blood. This TCR came from a woman aged 18-29 years in good health. The CDR3 nucleotides are TGTGCAAGTCGCTTATATATAGAGAGGTGCGAGCAGTACGTC. This translates into CASRLYIERCEQYV.